This T cell receptor beta chain originates from a study of blood T cells in healthy people across ages. Overall study findings and caveats: Samples with more naive T cells showed higher observed beta diversity. Per million T cells, TCR beta diversity dropped roughly linearly as age increased.

This CDR3 is built from 15 residues. Per the germline V gene, CDR1 is DFQATT and CDR2 is SNEGSKA (reference sequence). V lost 6 bases and J lost 6; bases outside the gene matches: 12. In regard to this clonotype: Its antigen remains unidentified.

A J-beta primer mix and a sample-barcoded 5' primer were used in a second PCR of about 7 to 12 cycles. MiXCR was run by TCRdb on the 5' RACE reads, yielding one entry per CDR3 protein. Of over 600,000 distinct CDR3 sequences in the sample, more than 50% were seen once. Material: blood. This chain links TRBV20-1 with TRBJ2-5, with 11 nucleotides matching TRBD2. This TCR derives from a man in his forties in good health. CDR3 sequence reads: CSAVRFSGGAQTQYF. In nucleotides, the CDR3 is TGCAGTGCCGTACGCTTTAGCGGGGGGGCCCAGACCCAGTACTTC.